This is a list of T cell receptor beta chains from one sample in a study of OX40 agonist ivuxolimab in advanced cancers. Using immunoSEQ multiplex PCR, the repertoire was profiled, and TCRdb retains in-frame clones only, with some absent. This table holds 80,000 to 100,000 clones, 90% found once. The source material was CD4+ or CD8+ T cells sorted from blood, sampled in a trial of the OX40 agonist ivuxolimab. These receptors were collected from an adult with an advanced solid tumor such as melanoma, head and neck, liver or kidney cancer. The CDR3 runs from the conserved cysteine through the conserved F or W. A D gene is named only where the DNA matches it firmly. Where a row states a size, it is once, few, many or the class of an expanded clone; other rows omit it.

d_call,cdr3_length,v_call,clone_size,j_call,cdr3_aa,cdr3_nt
NA,14,TRBV19,NA,TRBJ1-2,CASSRDTSNYGYTF,TGTGCCAGTAGTAGGGACACCTCTAACTATGGCTACACCTTC
NA,17,TRBV4-2,NA,TRBJ2-3,CASSQDVAPSLQDTQYF,TGTGCCAGCAGCCAAGATGTGGCACCCAGTCTCCAGGATACGCAGTATTTT
TRBD2,17,TRBV7-9,NA,TRBJ2-1,CASSSTGLAGGGHEQFF,TGTGCCAGCAGCTCAACGGGACTAGCGGGAGGGGGCCATGAGCAGTTCTTC
NA,14,TRBV19,NA,TRBJ1-4,CASSMGRSNEKLFF,TGTGCCAGTAGTATGGGGCGATCTAATGAAAAACTGTTTTTT
TRBD1,16,TRBV6-5,NA,TRBJ2-7,CASSYRQGGISYEQYF,TGTGCCAGCAGTTACCGACAGGGGGGGATATCCTACGAGCAGTACTTC
NA,13,TRBV12-5,few,TRBJ2-5,CASVLEGWETQYF,TGTGCTAGTGTCCTGGAGGGGTGGGAGACCCAGTACTTC
NA,14,TRBV9,once,TRBJ2-2,CASSVAGSSGELFF,TGTGCCAGCAGCGTAGCCGGGAGTAGCGGGGAGCTGTTTTTT
NA,15,TRBV5-6,NA,TRBJ2-3,CASSKNMRLRDTQYF,TGTGCCAGCAGCAAGAATATGCGGTTACGGGATACGCAGTATTTT
NA,11,TRBV6-1,NA,TRBJ1-2,CASGLNYGYTF,TGTGCCAGCGGCCTTAACTATGGCTACACCTTC
NA,13,TRBV10-3,NA,TRBJ2-3,CAISEPEGFPQYF,TGTGCCATCAGTGAGCCCGAAGGCTTTCCGCAGTATTTT
NA,13,TRBV12-5,NA,TRBJ2-3,CASQGRSTDTQYF,TGTGCTAGCCAGGGGAGAAGCACAGATACGCAGTATTTT
TRBD2,16,TRBV11-2,few,TRBJ2-1,CASSYGGGGPQDEQFF,TGTGCCAGCAGCTACGGGGGGGGAGGGCCCCAGGATGAGCAGTTCTTC
TRBD1,15,TRBV27,NA,TRBJ2-7,CASSYTGTGGFEQYF,TGTGCCAGCAGTTACACCGGGACAGGGGGCTTCGAGCAGTACTTC
NA,16,TRBV4-3,NA,TRBJ2-3,CASSQDWLADTDTQYF,TGCGCCAGCAGCCAAGATTGGTTGGCTGACACAGATACGCAGTATTTT
TRBD2,18,TRBV9,NA,TRBJ2-3,CASSDGTSGTMNTDTQYF,TGTGCCAGCAGCGACGGGACTAGCGGGACCATGAACACAGATACGCAGTATTTT
NA,14,TRBV5-1,NA,TRBJ1-1,CASSLGGFDTEAFF,TGCGCCAGCAGCTTGGGAGGGTTTGACACTGAAGCTTTCTTT
NA,14,TRBV6-6,NA,TRBJ2-3,CASSYSHALDTQYF,TGTGCCAGCAGTTACTCTCACGCACTGGATACGCAGTATTTT
TRBD2,15,TRBV6-5,NA,TRBJ2-5,CASGLAGETEETQYF,TGTGCCAGCGGCCTAGCGGGAGAGACAGAAGAGACCCAGTACTTC
TRBD1,17,TRBV11-3,NA,TRBJ2-3,CASSLDRTGYSTDTQYF,TGTGCCAGCAGCTTAGACCGGACAGGGTACAGCACAGATACGCAGTATTTT
NA,15,TRBV6-5,NA,TRBJ2-7,CASIPSPDLSYEQYF,TGTGCCAGCATTCCTAGCCCGGACCTCTCCTACGAGCAGTACTTC
NA,15,TRBV5-1,NA,TRBJ2-1,CASSPRVAAYNEQFF,TGCGCCAGCAGCCCGCGGGTAGCGGCCTACAATGAGCAGTTCTTC
TRBD1,15,TRBV7-2,NA,TRBJ1-1,CASSPRQGRGTEAFF,TGTGCCAGCAGTCCACGACAGGGGAGGGGCACTGAAGCTTTCTTT
NA,14,TRBV7-3,NA,TRBJ2-3,CASSLAGSGGTQYF,TGTGCCAGCAGCTTAGCGGGGTCGGGCGGTACGCAGTATTTT
NA,15,TRBV9,NA,TRBJ2-6,CASSVTDSGANVLTF,TGTGCCAGCAGCGTAACTGACAGTGGGGCCAACGTCCTGACTTTC
NA,15,TRBV18,once,TRBJ1-5,CASSPTGALHQPQHF,TGTGCCAGCTCACCAACTGGGGCGCTTCATCAGCCCCAGCATTTT
NA,11,TRBV5-1,NA,TRBJ2-3,CASSWGDTQYF,TGCGCCAGCAGCTGGGGAGATACGCAGTATTTT
NA,13,TRBV7-3,NA,TRBJ2-3,CASSPDTPDTQYF,TGTGCCAGCAGCCCTGATACCCCCGATACGCAGTATTTT
NA,14,TRBV21-1,once,TRBJ1-5,CASRLDRTDQPQHF,TGTGCCAGCAGGCTGGACAGAACCGATCAGCCCCAGCATTTT
NA,11,TRBV6-6,NA,TRBJ2-7,CASSRVNEQYF,TGTGCCAGCAGCCGCGTGAACGAGCAGTACTTC
TRBD2,14,TRBV6-1,NA,TRBJ2-7,CASRMAGGVYLQYF,TGTGCCAGCAGGATGGCGGGAGGTGTGTACCTGCAGTACTTC
NA,12,TRBV30,NA,TRBJ1-2,CAWSQTGYGYTF,TGTGCCTGGAGTCAGACAGGCTATGGCTACACCTTC
NA,14,TRBV9,NA,TRBJ2-3,CASSVDISTDTQYF,TGTGCCAGCAGCGTCGACATTAGCACAGATACGCAGTATTTT
TRBD2,17,TRBV9,NA,TRBJ2-2,CASSPRTSGSSTGELFF,TGTGCCAGCAGCCCACGGACTAGCGGGAGTTCGACCGGGGAGCTGTTTTTT
NA,14,TRBV7-9,NA,TRBJ2-5,CASSFTEGGETQYF,TGTGCCAGCAGCTTCACAGAGGGCGGAGAGACCCAGTACTTC
NA,17,TRBV27,NA,TRBJ1-1,CASSLGTGRGLNTEAFF,TGTGCCAGCAGTTTAGGAACAGGGCGAGGGTTGAACACTGAAGCTTTCTTT
NA,16,TRBV7-8,NA,TRBJ1-1,CASILDRGFQDTEAFF,NA
TRBD1,14,TRBV27,NA,TRBJ2-7,CASSLARGTYEQYF,TGTGCCAGCAGTTTAGCCAGGGGGACCTACGAGCAGTACTTC
TRBD2,15,TRBV9,NA,TRBJ2-1,CASSALAGVHNEQFF,TGTGCCAGCAGCGCACTAGCGGGAGTCCACAATGAGCAGTTCTTC
TRBD2,13,TRBV10-3,NA,TRBJ2-7,CAIRTSGEREQYF,TGTGCCATCAGAACTAGCGGGGAGCGAGAGCAGTACTTC
TRBD1,16,TRBV6-4,NA,TRBJ2-3,CASSDGTGGSGDTQYF,TGTGCCAGCAGTGACGGGACAGGGGGCAGTGGAGATACGCAGTATTTT
NA,14,TRBV29-1,NA,TRBJ2-7,CSVAPPSATYEQYF,TGCAGCGTTGCCCCACCTAGCGCAACCTACGAGCAGTACTTC
NA,12,TRBV9,NA,TRBJ2-7,CASGGGAGEQYF,TGTGCCAGCGGTGGAGGAGCTGGAGAGCAGTACTTC
NA,13,TRBV11-1,once,TRBJ1-2,CASGFQGMRGYTF,TGTGCCAGCGGATTTCAGGGGATGCGGGGCTACACCTTC
NA,16,TRBV5-1,NA,TRBJ1-2,CASSFSTRPLEHGYTF,TGCGCCAGCAGCTTTTCAACGAGACCACTGGAGCATGGCTACACCTTC
TRBD2,15,TRBV10-3,NA,TRBJ2-3,CAISLAGLSTDTQYF,TGTGCCATCAGTCTAGCGGGCCTAAGCACAGATACGCAGTATTTT
NA,15,TRBV7-2,NA,TRBJ1-1,CASSQRAGGDTEAFF,TGTGCCAGCAGCCAAAGGGCCGGAGGGGACACTGAAGCTTTCTTT
TRBD2,12,TRBV10-3,NA,TRBJ2-7,CAAGGSSYEQYF,TGTGCCGCCGGGGGGAGCTCCTACGAGCAGTACTTC
NA,12,TRBV15,NA,TRBJ2-3,CATSGNRDTQYF,TGTGCCACCAGCGGAAACAGAGATACGCAGTATTTT
TRBD1,14,TRBV19,NA,TRBJ1-5,CASSTTGGGQPQHF,TGTGCCAGTAGTACCACAGGGGGTGGACAGCCCCAGCATTTT
TRBD1,14,TRBV14,once,TRBJ2-5,CASSQGQAFWTQYF,TGTGCCAGCAGCCAGGGACAGGCCTTCTGGACCCAGTACTTC
NA,13,TRBV30,NA,TRBJ2-5,CAWSRRPQETQYF,TGTGCCTGGAGTAGGAGACCCCAAGAGACCCAGTACTTC
NA,15,TRBV18,NA,TRBJ2-2,CASSPTSANTGELFF,TGTGCCAGCTCACCAACGTCAGCGAACACCGGGGAGCTGTTTTTT
NA,15,TRBV11-3,once,TRBJ2-5,CASSQGLGNQETQYF,TGTGCCAGCAGCCAGGGCCTCGGGAACCAAGAGACCCAGTACTTC